This T cell receptor beta chain came from a study of persistence of HIV-infected CD4 T cells. Study outcomes and limitations: TCRbeta richness was lower in CMV- and Gag-responding cells than in anti-CD3/anti-CD28-responding cells. Antigen-responding cells were enriched for degenerate expanded CDR3beta sequences.

Nonspecific anti-CD3/anti-CD28 bead stimulation represents the broad CD4+ T cell repertoire. Sorting selected CD4+ T cells upregulating both CD40 ligand and CD69. The immunoSEQ assay was version 4, run in survey mode. The table came from immunoSEQ multiplex PCR; TCRdb's copy has only in-frame clones and leaves some out. The sample includes under 50,000 clones, about 87% of them seen just once. Points on this clone: Its cognate antigen is unknown.

After removal of 6 bases from V and 9 bases from J, the junction contained 16 bases not matched to a gene. CDR1 SEHNR and CDR2 FQNEAQ come from the germline V gene (reference sequence). There are 16 residues in the CDR3. The sequence came from an adult woman with HIV who was CMV-seropositive. Sequenced here: CD4+ T cells sorted from PBMCs after approximately 19-hour stimulation, sampled from a patient who received antiretroviral therapy. This chain links TRBV7-9 with TRBJ2-1, with TRBD2 matching 8 bases. The CDR3 DNA follows: TGTGCCAGCAGTAGGATGACTAGCGCGACCCCCGGTGAGCAGTTCTTC. Amino acids: CASSRMTSATPGEQFF.